This TCR beta chain was obtained from a study of blood T cell repertoires in COVID-19. Per the study methods: Quantification of nucleated cells was approximated via reference gene primer amplification. Produced via immunoSEQ multiplex PCR; TCRdb's table is partial and in-frame only. That table gives V, J and clone size, and the DNA gave D and trimming. The sample gives a few hundred thousand clones, roughly 84% of which show up once; 3% to 4% is in the top ten. Germline V gene data show CDR1 as SGHDN and CDR2 as FVKESK. V gave up 3 bases and J gave up 5 bases, with 13 bases separating them. The CDR3 consists of 14 residues.

The V gene is TRBV14, the J gene TRBJ2-5; D perhaps matches TRBD1 (5 bases). The receptor was isolated from a woman older than 75 with acute or convalescent COVID-19. Sequencing was carried out using peripheral blood. CDR3: CASSHTVRAETQYF. CDR3 DNA sequence: TGTGCCAGCAGCCATACGGTCAGGGCCGAGACCCAGTACTTC.